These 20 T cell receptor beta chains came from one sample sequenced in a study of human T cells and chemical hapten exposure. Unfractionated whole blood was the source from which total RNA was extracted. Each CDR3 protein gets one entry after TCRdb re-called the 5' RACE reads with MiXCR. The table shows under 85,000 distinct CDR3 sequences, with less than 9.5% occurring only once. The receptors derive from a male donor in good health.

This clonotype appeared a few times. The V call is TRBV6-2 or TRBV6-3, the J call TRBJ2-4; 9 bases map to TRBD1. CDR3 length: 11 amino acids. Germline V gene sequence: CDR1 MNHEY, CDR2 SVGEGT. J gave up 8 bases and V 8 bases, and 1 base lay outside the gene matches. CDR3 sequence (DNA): TGTGCCAGCCGGGACAGGGACATTCAGTACTTC. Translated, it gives CASRDRDIQYF.

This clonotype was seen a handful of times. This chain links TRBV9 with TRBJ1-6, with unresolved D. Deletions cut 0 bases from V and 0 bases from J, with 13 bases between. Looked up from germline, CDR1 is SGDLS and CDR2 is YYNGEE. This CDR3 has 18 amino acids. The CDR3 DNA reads TGTGCCAGCAGCGTAGATCCTTACCGAGACTCCTATAATTCACCCCTCCACTTT. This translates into CASSVDPYRDSYNSPLHF.

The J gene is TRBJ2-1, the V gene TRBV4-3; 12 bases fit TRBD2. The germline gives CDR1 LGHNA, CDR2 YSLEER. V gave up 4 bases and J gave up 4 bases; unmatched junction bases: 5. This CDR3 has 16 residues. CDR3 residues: CASSRLLAGGYNEQFF. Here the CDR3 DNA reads TGCGCCAGCAGCCGCCTACTAGCGGGGGGATACAATGAGCAGTTCTTC.

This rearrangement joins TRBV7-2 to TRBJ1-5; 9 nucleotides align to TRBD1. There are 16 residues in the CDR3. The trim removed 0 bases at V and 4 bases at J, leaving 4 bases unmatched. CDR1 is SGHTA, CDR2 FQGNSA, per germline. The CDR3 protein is CASSLAGTGKNQPQHF. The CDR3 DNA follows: TGTGCCAGCAGCTTAGCCGGGACAGGGAAGAATCAGCCCCAGCATTTT.

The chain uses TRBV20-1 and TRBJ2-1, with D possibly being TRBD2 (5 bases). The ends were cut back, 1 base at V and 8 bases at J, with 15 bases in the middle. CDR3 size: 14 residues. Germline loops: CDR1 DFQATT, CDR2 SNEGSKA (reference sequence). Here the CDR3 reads CSARGVGEGDEQFF. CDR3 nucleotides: TGCAGTGCTAGAGGGGTGGGAGAGGGAGATGAGCAGTTCTTC.

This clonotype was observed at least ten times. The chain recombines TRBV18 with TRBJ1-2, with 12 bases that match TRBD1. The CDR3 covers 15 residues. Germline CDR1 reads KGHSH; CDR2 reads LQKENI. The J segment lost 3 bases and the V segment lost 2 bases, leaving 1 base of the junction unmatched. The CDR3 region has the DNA TGTGCCAGCTCACCAGGGACAGGGGGCGACTATGGCTACACCTTC. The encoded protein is CASSPGTGGDYGYTF.

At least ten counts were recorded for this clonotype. The CDR3 DNA reads TGTGCCAGCAGTTACCCGACAGCCTGGCAAGAGACCCAGTACTTC. This sequence encodes CASSYPTAWQETQYF. The rearrangement joins TRBV6-2 or TRBV6-3 to TRBJ2-5; maybe TRBD1 (5 bases). Germline CDR1 and CDR2: MNHEY and SVGEGT. This CDR3 has 15 residues. The germline V and J ends were trimmed by 2 bases and 2 bases, with 12 bases remaining between them.

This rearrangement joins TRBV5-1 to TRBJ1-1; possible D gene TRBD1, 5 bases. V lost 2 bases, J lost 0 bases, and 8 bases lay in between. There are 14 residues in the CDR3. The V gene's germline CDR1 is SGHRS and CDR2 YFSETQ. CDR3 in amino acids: CASSLRGLNTEAFF. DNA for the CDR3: TGCGCCAGCAGCTTAAGGGGTTTGAACACTGAAGCTTTCTTT. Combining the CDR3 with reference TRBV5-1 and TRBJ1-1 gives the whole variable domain KAGVTQTPRYLIKTRGQQVTLSCSPISGHRSVSWYQQTPGQGLQFLFEYFSETQRNKGNFPGRFSGRQFSNSRSEMNVSTLELGDSALYLCASSLRGLNTEAFFGQGTRLTVV.

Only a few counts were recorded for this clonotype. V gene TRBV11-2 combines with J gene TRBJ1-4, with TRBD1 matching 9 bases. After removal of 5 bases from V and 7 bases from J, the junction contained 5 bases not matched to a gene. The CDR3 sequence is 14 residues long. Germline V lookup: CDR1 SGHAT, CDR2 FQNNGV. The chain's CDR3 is CASSPGQGPEKLFF. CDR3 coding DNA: TGTGCCAGCAGCCCCGGACAGGGGCCTGAAAAACTGTTTTTT.

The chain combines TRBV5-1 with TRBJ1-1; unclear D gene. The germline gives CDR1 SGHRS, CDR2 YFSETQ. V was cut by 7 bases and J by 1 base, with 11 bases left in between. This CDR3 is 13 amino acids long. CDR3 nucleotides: TGCGCCAGCGTTAAGGACGAGAACACTGAAGCTTTCTTT. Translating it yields CASVKDENTEAFF.

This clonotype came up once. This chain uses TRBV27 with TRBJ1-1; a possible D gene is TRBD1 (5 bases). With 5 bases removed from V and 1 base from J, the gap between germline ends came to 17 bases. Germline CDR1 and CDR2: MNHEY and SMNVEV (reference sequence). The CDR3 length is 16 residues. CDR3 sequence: CASSLGWTRANTEAFF. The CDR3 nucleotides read TGTGCCAGCAGTCTCGGGTGGACAAGGGCGAACACTGAAGCTTTCTTT.

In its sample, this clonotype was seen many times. As DNA, the CDR3 is TGTGCCAGCAGCTCCGGGACTCCCCAAGAGACCCAGTACTTC. This sequence encodes CASSSGTPQETQYF. V usage is TRBV5-5 and J usage is TRBJ2-5, with TRBD2 as a possible D gene (6 bases). The CDR3 spans 14 residues. Per the germline V gene, CDR1 is SGHKS and CDR2 is YYEKEE (reference sequence). Trimming stripped 3 bases from V and 1 base from J, with 10 bases between.

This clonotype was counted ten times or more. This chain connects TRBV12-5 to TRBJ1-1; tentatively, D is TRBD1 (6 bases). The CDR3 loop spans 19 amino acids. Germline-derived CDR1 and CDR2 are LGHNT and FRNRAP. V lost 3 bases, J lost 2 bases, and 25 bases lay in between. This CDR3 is CASGFLLPAGEGLNTEAFF. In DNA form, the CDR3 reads TGTGCTAGTGGTTTTCTTTTACCAGCAGGGGAGGGCTTAAACACTGAAGCTTTCTTT. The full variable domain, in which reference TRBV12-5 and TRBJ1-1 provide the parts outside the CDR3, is DARVTQTPRHKVTEMGQEVTMRCQPILGHNTVFWYRQTMMQGLELLAYFRNRAPLDDSGMPKDRFSAEMPDATLATLKIQPSEPRDSAVYFCASGFLLPAGEGLNTEAFFGQGTRLTVV.

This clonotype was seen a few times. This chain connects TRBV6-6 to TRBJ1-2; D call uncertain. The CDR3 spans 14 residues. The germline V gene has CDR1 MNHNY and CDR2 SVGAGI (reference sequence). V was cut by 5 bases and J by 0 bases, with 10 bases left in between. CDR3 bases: TGTGCCAGCAGTCCTCTCACAGCTAACTATGGCTACACCTTC. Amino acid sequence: CASSPLTANYGYTF.

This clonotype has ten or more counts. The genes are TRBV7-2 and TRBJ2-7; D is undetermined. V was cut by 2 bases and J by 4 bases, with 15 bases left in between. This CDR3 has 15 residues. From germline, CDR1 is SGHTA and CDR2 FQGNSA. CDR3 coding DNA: TGTGCCAGCAGCTTACTTGGAAACACCCAGTACGAGCAGTACTTC. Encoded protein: CASSLLGNTQYEQYF.

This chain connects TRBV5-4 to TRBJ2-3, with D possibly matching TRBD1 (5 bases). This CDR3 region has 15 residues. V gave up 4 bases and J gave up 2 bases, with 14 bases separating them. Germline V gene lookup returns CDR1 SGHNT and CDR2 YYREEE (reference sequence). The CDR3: CASSPQGGLTDTQYF. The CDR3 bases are TGTGCCAGCAGCCCCCAGGGTGGCCTCACAGATACGCAGTATTTT.

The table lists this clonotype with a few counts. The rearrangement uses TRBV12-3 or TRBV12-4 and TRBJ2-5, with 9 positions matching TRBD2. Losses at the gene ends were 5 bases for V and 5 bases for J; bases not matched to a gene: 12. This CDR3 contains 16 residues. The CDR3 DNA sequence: TGTGCCAGCAGTCCCGGAGGGGGAGCGGGGGGTGAGACCCAGTACTTC. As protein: CASSPGGGAGGETQYF.

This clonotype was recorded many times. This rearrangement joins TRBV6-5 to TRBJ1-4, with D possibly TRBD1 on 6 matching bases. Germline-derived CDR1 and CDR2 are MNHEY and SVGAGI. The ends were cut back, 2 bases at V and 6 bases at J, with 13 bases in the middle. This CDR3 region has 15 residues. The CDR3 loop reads CASSYAAGVDEKLFF. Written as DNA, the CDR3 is TGTGCCAGCAGTTACGCTGCAGGGGTGGATGAAAAACTGTTTTTT.

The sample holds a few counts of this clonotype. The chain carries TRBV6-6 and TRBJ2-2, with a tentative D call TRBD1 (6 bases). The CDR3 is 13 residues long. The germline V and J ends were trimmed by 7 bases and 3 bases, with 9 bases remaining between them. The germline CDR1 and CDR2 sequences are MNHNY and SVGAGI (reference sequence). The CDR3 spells CASTGAYTGELFF. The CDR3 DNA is TGTGCCAGCACAGGGGCGTACACCGGGGAGCTGTTTTTT.

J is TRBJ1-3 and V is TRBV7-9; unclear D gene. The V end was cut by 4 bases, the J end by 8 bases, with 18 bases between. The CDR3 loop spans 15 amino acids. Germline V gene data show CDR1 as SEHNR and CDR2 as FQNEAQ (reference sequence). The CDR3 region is CASSSLPKRRDTIYF. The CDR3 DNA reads TGTGCCAGCAGCTCTTTACCGAAGAGGCGGGACACCATATATTTT.